A single sample is the source of the 5 T cell receptor beta chains below, sequenced in a study of Ad26.COV2.S vaccination and SARS-CoV-2 variants. Indicated treatment: around 19 received Ad26.COV2.S at low or high dose, single or two shots; about 5 received placebo; per-sample allocation not given. The samples were gathered on day 63 after the first injection of vaccine or placebo. Sequencing was performed with immunoSEQ multiplex PCR; in TCRdb, only in-frame clones are kept and a portion is missing. The sample has 300,000 to 350,000 clones; 70% to 90% are singletons. The sample was peripheral blood, taken in a trial of Ad26.COV2.S vaccine versus placebo. The receptors derive from a person between 18 and 65 years old who received the Ad26.COV2.S COVID-19 vaccine or a placebo.

This clone was counted a few times. The chain combines TRBV5-1 with TRBJ2-7, with 11 bases lining up with TRBD2. The germline CDR1 and CDR2 sequences are SGHRS and YFSETQ. The CDR3 covers 18 residues. V dropped 4 bases and J dropped 0; count of bases not matched to a gene: 12. For the CDR3, the DNA is TGCGCCAGCAGCCACGGCCTTCTAGCGGGGGGAAGCTCCTACGAGCAGTACTTC. Its translation is CASSHGLLAGGSSYEQYF.

The V and J genes are TRBV11-2 and TRBJ2-3, with no clear D. CDR1 is SGHAT and CDR2 is FQNNGV in the germline V gene. The CDR3 has 14 amino acids. V gave up 3 bases and J gave up 6 bases, with 13 bases separating them. The CDR3 loop is CASSFVLRMDTQYF. The CDR3 DNA reads as TGTGCCAGCAGCTTCGTGCTTAGGATGGATACGCAGTATTTT.

The chain is built from TRBV19 and TRBJ1-1; 7 nucleotides align to TRBD1. The CDR3 extends over 13 amino acids. Germline V lookup: CDR1 LNHDA, CDR2 SQIVND (reference sequence). The J segment lost 6 bases and the V segment lost 4 bases, leaving 5 bases of the junction unmatched. The CDR3 loop reads CASSKQGLAEAFF. In DNA form, the CDR3 reads TGTGCCAGTAGTAAACAGGGGTTAGCTGAAGCTTTCTTT.

The gene calls are TRBV3-1 (or the pseudogene TRBV3-2) and TRBJ1-1, with a tentative D call TRBD1 (6 bases). Germline V gene data show CDR1 as LGHDT and CDR2 as YNNKEL (reference sequence). This CDR3 comprises 15 residues. The V end lost 5 bases, the J end lost 1 base, and 14 bases lay between the germline ends. The CDR3 sequence: CASSYLGTKNTEAFF. CDR3 nucleotide sequence: TGTGCCAGCAGCTACCTAGGGACAAAGAACACTGAAGCTTTCTTT.

The V and J genes are TRBV9 and TRBJ1-3; unclear D gene. V was cut by 7 bases and J by 0 bases, with 8 bases left in between. Germline V gene data show CDR1 as SGDLS and CDR2 as YYNGEE. The CDR3 has 13 residues. CDR3 in amino acids: CASGPGSGNTIYF. Here the CDR3 DNA reads TGTGCCAGCGGACCTGGCTCTGGAAACACCATATATTTT. The full variable domain, with the rest looked up from reference TRBV9 and TRBJ1-3, is DSGVTQTPKHLITATGQRVTLRCSPRSGDLSVYWYQQSLDQGLQFLIQYYNGEERAKGNILERFSAQQFPDLHSELNLSSLELGDSALYFCASGPGSGNTIYFGEGSWLTVV.